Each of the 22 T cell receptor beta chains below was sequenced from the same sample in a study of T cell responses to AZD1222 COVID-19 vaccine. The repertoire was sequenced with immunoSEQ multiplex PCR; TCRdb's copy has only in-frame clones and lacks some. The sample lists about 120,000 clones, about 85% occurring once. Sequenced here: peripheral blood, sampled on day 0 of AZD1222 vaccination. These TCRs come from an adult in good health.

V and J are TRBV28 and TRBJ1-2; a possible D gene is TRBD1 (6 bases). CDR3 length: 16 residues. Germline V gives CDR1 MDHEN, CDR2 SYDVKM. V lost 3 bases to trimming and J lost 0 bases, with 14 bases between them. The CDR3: CASSLPPGTPNYGYTF. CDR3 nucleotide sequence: TGTGCCAGCAGTTTGCCCCCCGGGACACCTAACTATGGCTACACCTTC.

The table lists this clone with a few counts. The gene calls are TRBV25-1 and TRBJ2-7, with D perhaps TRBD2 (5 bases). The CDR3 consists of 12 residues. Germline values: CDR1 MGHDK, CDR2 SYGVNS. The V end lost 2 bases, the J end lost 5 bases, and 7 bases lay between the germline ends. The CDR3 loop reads CASSEGRDEQYF. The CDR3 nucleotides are TGTGCCAGCAGTGAAGGGCGGGACGAGCAGTACTTC.

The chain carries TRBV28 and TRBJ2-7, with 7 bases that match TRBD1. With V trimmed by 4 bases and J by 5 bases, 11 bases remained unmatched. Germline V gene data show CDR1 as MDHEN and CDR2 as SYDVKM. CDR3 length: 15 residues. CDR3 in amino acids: CASSSRTGGVDEQYF. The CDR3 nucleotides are TGTGCCAGCAGTTCCCGGACAGGTGGGGTGGACGAGCAGTACTTC.

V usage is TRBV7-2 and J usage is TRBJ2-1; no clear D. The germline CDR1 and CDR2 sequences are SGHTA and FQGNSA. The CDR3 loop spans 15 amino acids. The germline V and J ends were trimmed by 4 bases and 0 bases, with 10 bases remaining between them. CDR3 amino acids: CASSSGPSSYNEQFF. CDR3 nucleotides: TGTGCCAGCAGCTCAGGACCAAGCTCCTACAATGAGCAGTTCTTC.

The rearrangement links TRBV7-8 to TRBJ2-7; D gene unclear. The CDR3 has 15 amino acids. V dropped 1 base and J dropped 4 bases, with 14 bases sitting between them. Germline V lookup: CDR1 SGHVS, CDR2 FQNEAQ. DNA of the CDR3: TGTGCCAGCAGCTTAGTGCTAGGCAATCTGTACGAGCAGTACTTC. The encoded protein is CASSLVLGNLYEQYF.

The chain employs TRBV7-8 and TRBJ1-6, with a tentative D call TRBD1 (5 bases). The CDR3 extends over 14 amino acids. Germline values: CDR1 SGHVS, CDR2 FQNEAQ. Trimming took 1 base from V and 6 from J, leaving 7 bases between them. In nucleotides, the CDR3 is TGTGCCAGCAGCTTAGGACAGATTAATTCACCCCTCCACTTT. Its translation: CASSLGQINSPLHF.

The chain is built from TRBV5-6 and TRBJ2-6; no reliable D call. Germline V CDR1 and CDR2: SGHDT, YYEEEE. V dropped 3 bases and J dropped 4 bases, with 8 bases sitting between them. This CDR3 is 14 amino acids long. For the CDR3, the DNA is TGTGCCAGCAGCTCGTCGTCAGGGGCCAACGTCCTGACTTTC. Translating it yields CASSSSSGANVLTF.

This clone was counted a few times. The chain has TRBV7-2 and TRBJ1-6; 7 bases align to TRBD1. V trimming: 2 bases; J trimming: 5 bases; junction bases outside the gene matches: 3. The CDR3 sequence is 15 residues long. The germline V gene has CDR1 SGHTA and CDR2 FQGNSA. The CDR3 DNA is TGTGCCAGCAGCTTAATGACAGGGAATAATTCACCCCTCCACTTT. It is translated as CASSLMTGNNSPLHF.

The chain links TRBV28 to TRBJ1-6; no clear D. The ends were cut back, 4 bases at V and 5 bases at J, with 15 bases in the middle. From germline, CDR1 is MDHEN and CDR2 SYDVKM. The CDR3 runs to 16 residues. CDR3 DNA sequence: TGTGCCAGCAGTTCTGTATTTGGGATGGATAATTCACCCCTCCACTTT. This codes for CASSSVFGMDNSPLHF.

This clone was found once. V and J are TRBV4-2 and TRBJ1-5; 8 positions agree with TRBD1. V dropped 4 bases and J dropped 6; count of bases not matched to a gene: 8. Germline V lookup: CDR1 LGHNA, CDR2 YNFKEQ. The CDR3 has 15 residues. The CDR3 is CASSPSDREGQPQHF. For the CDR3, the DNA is TGTGCCAGCAGCCCCTCGGACAGGGAGGGTCAGCCCCAGCATTTT.

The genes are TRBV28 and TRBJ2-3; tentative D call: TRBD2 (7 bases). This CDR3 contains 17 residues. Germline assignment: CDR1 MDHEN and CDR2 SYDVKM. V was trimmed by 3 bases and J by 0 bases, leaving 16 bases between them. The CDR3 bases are TGTGCCAGCAGTTTGGGGGCGGCGGGAGCTAGCACAGATACGCAGTATTTT. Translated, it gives CASSLGAAGASTDTQYF. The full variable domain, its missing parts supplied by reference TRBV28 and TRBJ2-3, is DVKVTQSSRYLVKRTGEKVFLECVQDMDHENMFWYRQDPGLGLRLIYFSYDVKMKEKGDIPEGYSVSREKKERFSLILESASTNQTSMYLCASSLGAAGASTDTQYFGPGTRLTVL.

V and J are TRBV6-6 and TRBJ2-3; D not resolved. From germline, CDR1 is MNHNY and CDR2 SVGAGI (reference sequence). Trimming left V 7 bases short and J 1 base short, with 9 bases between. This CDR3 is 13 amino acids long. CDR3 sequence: CASTSDGTDTQYF. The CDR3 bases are TGTGCCAGCACATCGGACGGCACAGATACGCAGTATTTT.

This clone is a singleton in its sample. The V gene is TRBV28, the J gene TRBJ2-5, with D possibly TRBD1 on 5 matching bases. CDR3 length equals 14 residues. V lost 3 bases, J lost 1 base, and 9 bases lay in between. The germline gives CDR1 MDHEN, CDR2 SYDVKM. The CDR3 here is CASSFRQLQETQYF. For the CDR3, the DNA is TGTGCCAGCAGTTTCCGACAGCTCCAAGAGACCCAGTACTTC.

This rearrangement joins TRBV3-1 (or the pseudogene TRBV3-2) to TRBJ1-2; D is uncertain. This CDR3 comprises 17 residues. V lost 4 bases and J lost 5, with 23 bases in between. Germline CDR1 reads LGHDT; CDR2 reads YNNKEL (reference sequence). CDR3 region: CASSPTPAILTGYGYTF. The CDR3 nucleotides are TGTGCCAGCAGCCCCACCCCGGCCATCTTGACCGGTTATGGCTACACCTTC.

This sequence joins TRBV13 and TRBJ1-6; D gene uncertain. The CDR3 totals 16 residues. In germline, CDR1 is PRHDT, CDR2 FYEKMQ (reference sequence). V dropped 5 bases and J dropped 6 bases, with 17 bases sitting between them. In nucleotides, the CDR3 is TGTGCCAGCAGCAAATCGACCCCTGGCGGTAATTCACCCCTCCACTTT. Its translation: CASSKSTPGGNSPLHF.

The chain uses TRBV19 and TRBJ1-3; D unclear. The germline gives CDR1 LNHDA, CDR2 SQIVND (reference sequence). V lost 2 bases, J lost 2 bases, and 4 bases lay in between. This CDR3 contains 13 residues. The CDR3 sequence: CASSIPPGNTIYF. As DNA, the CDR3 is TGTGCCAGTAGTATACCGCCTGGAAACACCATATATTTT. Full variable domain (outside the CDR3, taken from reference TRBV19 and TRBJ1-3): DGGITQSPKYLFRKEGQNVTLSCEQNLNHDAMYWYRQDPGQGLRLIYYSQIVNDFQKGDIAEGYSVSREKKESFPLTVTSAQKNPTAFYLCASSIPPGNTIYFGEGSWLTVV.

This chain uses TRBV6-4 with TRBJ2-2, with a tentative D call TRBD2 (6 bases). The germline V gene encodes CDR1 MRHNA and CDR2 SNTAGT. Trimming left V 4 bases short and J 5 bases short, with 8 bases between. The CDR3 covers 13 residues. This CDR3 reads CASSAAGTGELFF. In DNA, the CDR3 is TGTGCCAGCAGTGCAGCGGGTACCGGGGAGCTGTTTTTT.

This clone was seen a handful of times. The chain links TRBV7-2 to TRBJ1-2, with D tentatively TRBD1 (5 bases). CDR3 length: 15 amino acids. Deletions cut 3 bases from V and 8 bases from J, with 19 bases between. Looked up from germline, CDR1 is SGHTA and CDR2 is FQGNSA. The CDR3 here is CASSLAAGTLQGYTF. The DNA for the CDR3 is TGTGCCAGCAGCTTGGCGGCGGGGACTCTACAAGGCTACACCTTC.

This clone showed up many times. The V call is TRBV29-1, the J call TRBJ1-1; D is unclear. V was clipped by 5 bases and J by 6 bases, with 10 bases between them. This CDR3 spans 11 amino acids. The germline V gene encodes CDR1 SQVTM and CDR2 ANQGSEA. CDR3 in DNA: TGCAGCGTTATAATTTATCCTGAAGCTTTCTTT. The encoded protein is CSVIIYPEAFF.

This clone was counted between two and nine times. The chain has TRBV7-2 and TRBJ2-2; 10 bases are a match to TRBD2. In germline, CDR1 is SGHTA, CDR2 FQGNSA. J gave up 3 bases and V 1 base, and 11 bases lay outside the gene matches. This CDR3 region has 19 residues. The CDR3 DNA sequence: TGTGCCAGCAGCTTAGTACTAGCGGGGTCTCGGCCGGACACCGGGGAGCTGTTTTTT. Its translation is CASSLVLAGSRPDTGELFF.

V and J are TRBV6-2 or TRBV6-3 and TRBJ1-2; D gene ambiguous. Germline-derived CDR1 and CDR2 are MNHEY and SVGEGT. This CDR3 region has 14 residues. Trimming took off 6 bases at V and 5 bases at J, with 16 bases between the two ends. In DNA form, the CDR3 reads TGTGCCAGCAGCCAGGAAGGGTTTTTTTATGGCTACACCTTC. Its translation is CASSQEGFFYGYTF.

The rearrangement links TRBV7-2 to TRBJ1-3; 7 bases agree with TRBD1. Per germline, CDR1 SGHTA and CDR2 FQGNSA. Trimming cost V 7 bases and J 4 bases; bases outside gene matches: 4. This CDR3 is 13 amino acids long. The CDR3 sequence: CASTSGGGNTIYF. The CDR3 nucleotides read TGTGCCAGCACGTCAGGGGGGGGAAACACCATATATTTT.